This TCR beta chain originates from a study of CD8 T cells in Susac syndrome. Study-wide points: The authors acknowledged that their TCR sequencing and HLA analysis involved a relatively small number of individuals.

TEMRA cells underwent FACS enrichment and CD8+ and CD4+ T cells underwent negative isolation. Points on this clonotype: Antigen specificity is unknown.

Reverse transcription of about 0.45 to 1 ug RNA was carried out with random hexamers. Coverage of TCR beta CDR3 amplification by immunoSEQ multiplex PCR extended to 54 Vbeta and 13 Jbeta. TCRdb ran MiXCR on the immunoSEQ multiplex PCR reads and lists one entry per CDR3 protein. The sample carries around 71,000 distinct CDR3 sequences, nearly 96% recorded once. This TCR was recovered from a human donor with multiple sclerosis. The specimen sequenced was CD4+ T cells from PBMCs.

DNA for the CDR3: TGTGCCAGCAGTTACAGAGCGGGGGGTACCTACGAGCAGTACTTC. It yields the protein CASSYRAGGTYEQYF. The chain combines TRBV6-5 with TRBJ2-7; 9 bases agree with TRBD2. With V trimmed by 2 bases and J by 2 bases, 4 bases remained unmatched. The CDR3 is 15 amino acids. Per the germline V gene, CDR1 is MNHEY and CDR2 is SVGAGI.